A single sample gave rise to the 26 T cell receptor beta chains below, sequenced in a study of CD8 T cells in ankylosing spondylitis. Study-wide results and limits: A TCR beta motif of several highly homologous variants seemed to mark ankylosing spondylitis blood.

MiXCR, run by TCRdb on the 5' RACE reads, gives a single entry per CDR3 protein. The sample lists about 390,000 distinct CDR3 sequences, 20% to 25% occurring once. The antigens these receptors bind are not known. Specimen: blood, either unsorted or a sorted T cell fraction (not recorded which). The receptor source for this set is a male donor with ankylosing spondylitis.

A few counts support this clonotype. The chain uses TRBV11-2 and TRBJ2-1; no firm D call. The V gene lost 1 base and the J gene lost 3 bases, with 10 bases spanning the gap. The CDR3 contains 15 residues. CDR1 is SGHAT and CDR2 is FQNNGV in the germline V gene. CDR3 sequence reads: CASSLGLGDYNEQFF. The CDR3 nucleotides are TGTGCCAGCAGCTTAGGGCTTGGAGACTACAATGAGCAGTTCTTC.

This clonotype was counted at least ten times. V usage is TRBV20-1 and J usage is TRBJ2-5; 10 nucleotides align to TRBD1. CDR1 and CDR2 (germline): DFQATT, SNEGSKA (reference sequence). There are 14 residues in the CDR3. The ends lost 6 bases at V and 0 bases at J; junction bases unmatched: 4. For the CDR3, the DNA is TGCAGTGCCCAGGGACAGGGGTACCAAGAGACCCAGTACTTC. Its protein is CSAQGQGYQETQYF.

This clonotype was seen a few times. DNA for the CDR3: TGCGCCAGCAGCTTCGAGGGGGCCCGGACAGATACGCAGTATTTT. Residues: CASSFEGARTDTQYF. This chain links TRBV5-1 with TRBJ2-3; 7 positions match TRBD1. This CDR3 spans 15 amino acids. Germline CDR1 is SGHRS and CDR2 is YFSETQ. With V trimmed by 2 bases and J by 3 bases, 6 bases remained unmatched.

The chain carries TRBV29-1 and TRBJ1-1, with no clear D. Germline V gene data show CDR1 as SQVTM and CDR2 as ANQGSEA. This CDR3 region has 14 residues. V was trimmed by 6 bases and J by 3 bases, leaving 17 bases between them. The chain's CDR3 is CSVTGPSGDTEAFF. In DNA, the CDR3 is TGCAGCGTAACCGGGCCCTCTGGGGACACTGAAGCTTTCTTT. The full variable domain, its missing parts supplied by reference TRBV29-1 and TRBJ1-1, is SAVISQKPSRDICQRGTSLTIQCQVDSQVTMMFWYRQQPGQSLTLIATANQGSEATYESGFVIDKFPISRPNLTFSTLTVSNMSPEDSSIYLCSVTGPSGDTEAFFGQGTRLTVV.

This clonotype appeared a few times. This chain joins TRBV6-2 or TRBV6-3 and TRBJ2-7; 9 nucleotides match TRBD1. V lost 2 bases, J lost 6 bases, and 5 bases stayed unmatched. The CDR3 runs to 14 residues. From germline, CDR1 is MNHEY and CDR2 SVGEGT. CDR3 sequence (DNA): TGTGCCAGCAGTTACCGACTACAGGGGGCCGAGCAGTACTTC. Its translation is CASSYRLQGAEQYF.

The sample holds a few counts of this clonotype. The chain uses TRBV27 and TRBJ2-1; D may be TRBD1 (6 bases). The CDR3 extends over 14 amino acids. From germline, CDR1 is MNHEY and CDR2 SMNVEV (reference sequence). V lost 3 bases to trimming and J lost 8 bases, with 14 bases between them. The CDR3 region is CASSLSRGIDEQFF. The CDR3 nucleotides are TGTGCCAGCAGTTTGAGCAGGGGTATCGATGAGCAGTTCTTC.

The V call is TRBV6-1, the J call TRBJ2-3, with D unclear. The CDR3 totals 15 residues. Trimming cost V 1 base and J 4 bases, with 12 bases left between them. Germline V gene lookup returns CDR1 MNHNS and CDR2 SASEGT. DNA of the CDR3: TGTGCCAGCAGTGAAGACTCGGTCGACGCAGATACGCAGTATTTT. Translating it yields CASSEDSVDADTQYF.

This clonotype has more than one count but fewer than ten. The V and J genes are TRBV9 and TRBJ2-1; TRBD2 might be the D (6 bases). The CDR3 loop spans 14 amino acids. Germline assignment: CDR1 SGDLS and CDR2 YYNGEE. Trimming took off 4 bases at V and 8 bases at J, with 16 bases between the two ends. In DNA, the CDR3 is TGTGCCAGCAGCTTGGGTCCGGGAGTTGATGAGCAGTTCTTC. Residues: CASSLGPGVDEQFF.

This clonotype was seen a handful of times. Germline is not matched at one junction end, which may reflect a read error. The rearrangement links TRBV7-3 to TRBJ2-3; TRBD1 or TRBD2 may be the D gene (5 bases each). The V gene's germline CDR1 is SGHTA and CDR2 FQGTGA. CDR3 length: 10 residues. In DNA form, the CDR3 reads TGTGCCAGCAGCTTAAGGGGGTGCCAGTGG. It yields the protein CASSLRGCQW.

The CDR3 DNA reads as TGTGCCAGCAGCCTACAGGGAGGCGGAGGTCAGCCCCAGCATTTT. This sequence encodes CASSLQGGGGQPQHF. J is TRBJ1-5 and V is TRBV6-2 or TRBV6-3, with D perhaps TRBD1 (6 bases). The V and J ends lost 6 bases and 6 bases respectively, with 18 bases between them. Per germline, CDR1 MNHEY and CDR2 SVGEGT. There are 15 residues in the CDR3.

This clonotype was observed a handful of times. The chain uses TRBV28 and TRBJ1-5; D unclear. The germline CDR1 and CDR2 sequences are MDHEN and SYDVKM. Trimming shortened V by 6 bases and J by 6 bases, and 15 bases separated the two germline ends. The CDR3 extends over 14 amino acids. CDR3 amino acids: CASSPWEGFQPQHF. CDR3 nucleotide sequence: TGTGCCAGCAGCCCCTGGGAGGGCTTTCAGCCCCAGCATTTT.

The chain combines TRBV12-3 or TRBV12-4 with TRBJ1-2; D is possibly TRBD1 (6 bases). The V and J ends lost 3 bases and 7 bases respectively, with 15 bases between them. The CDR3 extends over 14 amino acids. CDR3 in amino acids: CASSLGGGGGGYTF. The DNA for the CDR3 is TGTGCCAGCAGTTTGGGGGGGGGAGGGGGTGGCTACACCTTC.

The V call is TRBV29-1, the J call TRBJ1-5, with D tentatively TRBD1 (5 bases). CDR3 length equals 13 residues. In germline, CDR1 is SQVTM, CDR2 ANQGSEA. V lost 4 bases and J 3 bases, leaving 10 bases between the germline ends. The CDR3 loop is CSVVQGNNQPQHF. The CDR3 DNA follows: TGCAGCGTTGTCCAGGGAAACAATCAGCCCCAGCATTTT.

This clonotype was observed a handful of times. J is TRBJ2-3 and V is TRBV24-1; TRBD1 agrees at 7 bases. Trimming cost V 0 bases and J 1 base; bases outside gene matches: 3. Germline lookup yields CDR1 KGHDR and CDR2 SFDVKD. The CDR3 spans 16 residues. CDR3 bases: TGTGCCACCAGTGATTTGAGGACAGGAGGCACAGATACGCAGTATTTT. Protein: CATSDLRTGGTDTQYF.

The gene calls are TRBV7-2 and TRBJ2-1, with a possible D match to TRBD2 (6 bases). Germline V gives CDR1 SGHTA, CDR2 FQGNSA. The ends were cut back, 1 base at V and 5 bases at J, with 15 bases in the middle. The length of the CDR3 is 16 residues. CDR3 coding DNA: TGTGCCAGCAGCTTAGGGAGGGCCGCAGGTAACAATGAGCAGTTCTTC. As protein: CASSLGRAAGNNEQFF.

This chain connects TRBV7-2 to TRBJ1-1; D gene ambiguous. CDR1 and CDR2 from the germline V gene are SGHTA and FQGNSA. The V and J ends lost 1 base and 7 bases respectively, with 10 bases between them. The CDR3 consists of 13 residues. CDR3 nucleotide sequence: TGTGCCAGCAGCTTAGTCATCCCGGATGAAGCTTTCTTT. It codes for CASSLVIPDEAFF.

This chain links TRBV14 with TRBJ2-1; no clear D. V was shortened by 1 base and J by 9 bases, with 10 bases between the two germline ends. CDR3 length equals 13 residues. Germline CDR1 reads SGHDN; CDR2 reads FVKESK. Here the CDR3 reads CASSQASHGEQFF. The CDR3 DNA follows: TGTGCCAGCAGCCAAGCTTCACACGGTGAGCAGTTCTTC.

Many counts were recorded for this clonotype. The rearrangement joins TRBV4-3 to TRBJ2-7; D perhaps matches TRBD2 (5 bases). Germline CDR1 LGHNA, CDR2 YSLEER. Trimming pared 6 bases from V and 3 bases from J, leaving 12 bases between. CDR3 size: 13 residues. DNA for the CDR3: TGCGCCAGCAGGATCTCCGGGGTCTACGAGCAGTACTTC. It is translated as CASRISGVYEQYF.

The table lists this clonotype with a few counts. The chain uses TRBV28 and TRBJ2-1; D is ambiguous. V lost 3 bases and J lost 6, with 15 bases in between. This CDR3 is 15 amino acids long. CDR1 and CDR2 (germline): MDHEN, SYDVKM. The CDR3 nucleotides read TGTGCCAGCAGTTTTGGGTCTAGTAAGGCCAATGAGCAGTTCTTC. It is translated as CASSFGSSKANEQFF.

In its sample, this clonotype was seen a few times. V and J are TRBV6-2 or TRBV6-3 and TRBJ1-5; possibly TRBD1 for D (6 bases). The CDR3 runs to 14 residues. The germline V gene has CDR1 MNHEY and CDR2 SVGEGT. V gave up 4 bases and J gave up 7 bases, with 14 bases separating them. For the CDR3, the DNA is TGTGCCAGCAGTTCGCAGGGGCTCGCGCAGCCCCAGCATTTT. It translates to CASSSQGLAQPQHF.

This clonotype appeared a few times. The chain's CDR3 is CASIMGPGGTYEQYF. In DNA form, the CDR3 reads TGCGCCAGCATCATGGGGCCAGGGGGCACCTACGAGCAGTACTTC. V and J are TRBV5-1 and TRBJ2-7, with 8 bases fitting TRBD1. The germline gives CDR1 SGHRS, CDR2 YFSETQ. The V gene end was trimmed by 6 bases and the J gene end by 2 bases; junction bases not matched to a gene: 10. The CDR3 runs to 15 residues.

This chain connects TRBV5-1 to TRBJ2-2, with D hard to call. Germline loops: CDR1 SGHRS, CDR2 YFSETQ. Trimming pared 3 bases from V and 8 bases from J, leaving 8 bases between. This CDR3 is 12 amino acids long. The CDR3 is CASSSNGGELFF. The CDR3 DNA sequence: TGCGCCAGCAGCTCCAACGGTGGGGAGCTGTTTTTT.

The J gene is TRBJ1-4, the V gene TRBV24-1, with D uncertain. The CDR3 consists of 15 residues. The germline gives CDR1 KGHDR, CDR2 SFDVKD. Deletions cut 2 bases from V and 3 bases from J, with 9 bases between. CDR3 nucleotide sequence: TGTGCCACCAGTGATTCCGGGAGAGCTAATGAAAAACTGTTTTTT. Translated, it gives CATSDSGRANEKLFF.

The chain couples TRBV28 to TRBJ2-3; possibly TRBD1 or TRBD2 for D (6 bases each). Germline values: CDR1 MDHEN, CDR2 SYDVKM. This CDR3 comprises 14 residues. Trimming took 1 base from V and 4 from J, leaving 9 bases between them. CDR3 sequence (DNA): TGTGCCAGCAGTTTATCTCGGGGGCCAGATACGCAGTATTTT. The encoded protein is CASSLSRGPDTQYF. Variable domain in full (rest from reference TRBV28 and TRBJ2-3): DVKVTQSSRYLVKRTGEKVFLECVQDMDHENMFWYRQDPGLGLRLIYFSYDVKMKEKGDIPEGYSVSREKKERFSLILESASTNQTSMYLCASSLSRGPDTQYFGPGTRLTVL.

This clonotype came up many times. In DNA, the CDR3 is TGTGCCTCAACAGGAGCTAGCACAGATACGCAGTATTTT. This gives the protein CASTGASTDTQYF. The genes are TRBV10-3 and TRBJ2-3; weak D call: TRBD1 (5 bases). V lost 11 bases to trimming and J lost 0 bases, with 12 bases between them. The CDR3 loop spans 13 amino acids. Per germline, CDR1 ENHRY and CDR2 SYGVKD.

This sequence joins TRBV3-1 and TRBJ1-2; 7 bases are shared with TRBD1. With 5 bases clipped from V and 4 bases from J, the junction kept 13 bases outside the gene matches. The CDR3 covers 16 residues. Germline assignment: CDR1 LGHDT and CDR2 YNNKEL (reference sequence). The CDR3 bases are TGTGCCAGCAGCTCTCTTCCGACAGGGATATCCTATGGCTACACCTTC. Encoded protein: CASSSLPTGISYGYTF.